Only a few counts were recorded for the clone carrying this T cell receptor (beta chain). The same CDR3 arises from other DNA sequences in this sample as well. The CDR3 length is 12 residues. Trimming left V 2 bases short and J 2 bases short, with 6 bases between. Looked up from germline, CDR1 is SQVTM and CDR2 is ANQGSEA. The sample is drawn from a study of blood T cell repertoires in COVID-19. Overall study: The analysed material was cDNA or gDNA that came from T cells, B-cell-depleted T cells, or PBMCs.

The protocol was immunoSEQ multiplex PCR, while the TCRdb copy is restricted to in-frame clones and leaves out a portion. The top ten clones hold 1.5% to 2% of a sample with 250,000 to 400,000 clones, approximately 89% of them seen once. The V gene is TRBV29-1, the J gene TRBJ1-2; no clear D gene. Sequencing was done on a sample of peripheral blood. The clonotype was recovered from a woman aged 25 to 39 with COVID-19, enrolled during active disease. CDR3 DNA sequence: TGCAGCGTTGAACGGGGAAACTATGGCTACACCTTC. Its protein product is CSVERGNYGYTF.